This T cell receptor (beta chain) was documented in a study of a mutant IDH1 vaccine in newly diagnosed glioma. Time point of the sample: week 35, safety follow-up. Mutant IDH1 20-mer peptide, at 300 ug, made up each vaccine dose, with topical imiquimod. Remarks on this clone: The antigen remains unidentified.

Data came from immunoSEQ multiplex PCR; TCRdb stores just in-frame clones and leaves some out. The sample holds 40,000 to 55,000 clones, roughly 80% seen once. The TCR was taken from a man aged 40-55 years with glioma. This sample comprised PBMCs, obtained from a glioma patient whose treatment included an IDH1 peptide vaccine.

The CDR3 DNA is TGTGCCAGCAGCCTTCAGGGGGCCTACGAGCAGTACTTC. It is translated as CASSLQGAYEQYF. The chain employs TRBV2 and TRBJ2-7, with 7 bases matching TRBD1. The CDR3 contains 13 residues. Germline V gene sequence: CDR1 SNHLY, CDR2 FYNNEI. V lost 6 bases and J lost 2; bases outside the gene matches: 4.